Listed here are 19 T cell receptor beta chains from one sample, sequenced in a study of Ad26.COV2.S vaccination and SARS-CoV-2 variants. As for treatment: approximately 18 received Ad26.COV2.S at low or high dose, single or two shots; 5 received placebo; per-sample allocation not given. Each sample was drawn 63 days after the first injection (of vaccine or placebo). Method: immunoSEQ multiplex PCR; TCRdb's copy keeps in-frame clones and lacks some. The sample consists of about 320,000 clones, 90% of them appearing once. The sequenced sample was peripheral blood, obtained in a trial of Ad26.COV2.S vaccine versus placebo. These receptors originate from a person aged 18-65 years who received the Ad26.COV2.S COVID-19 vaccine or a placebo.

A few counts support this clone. The CDR3 DNA reads TGTGCCAGCTCACCAGAGGGAGGCCTACGGTATTTT. Translation gives CASSPEGGLRYF. The V call is TRBV18, the J call TRBJ2-3; TRBD2 might be the D (6 bases). Deletions cut 2 bases from V and 14 bases from J, with 14 bases between. Per the germline V gene, CDR1 is KGHSH and CDR2 is LQKENI. The CDR3 is 12 residues long.

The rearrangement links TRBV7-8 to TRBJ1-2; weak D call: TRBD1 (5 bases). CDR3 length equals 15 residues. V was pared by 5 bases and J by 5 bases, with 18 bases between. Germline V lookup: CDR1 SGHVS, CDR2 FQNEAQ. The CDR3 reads CASSPRALGWYGYTF. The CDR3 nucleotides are TGTGCCAGCAGCCCCAGGGCCTTAGGATGGTATGGCTACACCTTC.

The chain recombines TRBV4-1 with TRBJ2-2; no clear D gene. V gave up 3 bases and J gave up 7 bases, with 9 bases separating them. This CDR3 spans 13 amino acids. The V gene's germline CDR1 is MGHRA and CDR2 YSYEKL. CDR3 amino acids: CASSHPVGGELFF. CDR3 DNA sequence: TGCGCCAGCAGCCACCCGGTGGGCGGGGAGCTGTTTTTT.

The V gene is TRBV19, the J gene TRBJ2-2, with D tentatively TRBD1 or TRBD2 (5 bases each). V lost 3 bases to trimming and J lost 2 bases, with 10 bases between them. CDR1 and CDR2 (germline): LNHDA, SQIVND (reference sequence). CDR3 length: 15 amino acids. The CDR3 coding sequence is TGTGCCAGTAGTATCCAGGGAGTAAACACCGGGGAGCTGTTTTTT. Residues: CASSIQGVNTGELFF.

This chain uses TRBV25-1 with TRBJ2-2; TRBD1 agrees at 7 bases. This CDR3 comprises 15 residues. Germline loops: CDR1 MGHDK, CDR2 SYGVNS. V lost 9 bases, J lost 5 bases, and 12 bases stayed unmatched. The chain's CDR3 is CASSPLDRATGELFF. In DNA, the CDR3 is TGTGCCAGTTCTCCACTTGACAGGGCGACCGGGGAGCTGTTTTTT.

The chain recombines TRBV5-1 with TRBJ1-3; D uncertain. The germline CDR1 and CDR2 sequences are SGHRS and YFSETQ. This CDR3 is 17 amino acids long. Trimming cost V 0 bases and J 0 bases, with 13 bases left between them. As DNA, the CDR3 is TGCGCCAGCAGCTTGGCCCTCAGTTCGAGCTCTGGAAACACCATATATTTT. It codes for CASSLALSSSSGNTIYF.

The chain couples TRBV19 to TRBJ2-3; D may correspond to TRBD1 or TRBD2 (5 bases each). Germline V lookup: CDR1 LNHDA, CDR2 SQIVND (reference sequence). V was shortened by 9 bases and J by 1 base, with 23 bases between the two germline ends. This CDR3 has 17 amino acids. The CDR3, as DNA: TGTGCCAGCTCCTCGGGATTGTCGAGGGGTGGCACAGATACGCAGTATTTT. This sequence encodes CASSSGLSRGGTDTQYF.

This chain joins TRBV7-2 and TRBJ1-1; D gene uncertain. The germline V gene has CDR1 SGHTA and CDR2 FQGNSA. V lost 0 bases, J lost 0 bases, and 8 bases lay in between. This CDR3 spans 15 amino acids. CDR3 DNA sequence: TGTGCCAGCAGCTTAGCGAGGGTAATGAACACTGAAGCTTTCTTT. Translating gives CASSLARVMNTEAFF.

In nucleotides, the CDR3 is TGTGCCAGCCTGGGACAGGGCGGTGAAGCTTTCTTT. Its protein product is CASLGQGGEAFF. The chain employs TRBV18 and TRBJ1-1; 9 bases match TRBD1. From germline, CDR1 is KGHSH and CDR2 LQKENI. The length of the CDR3 is 12 residues. Unmatched junction bases numbered 5, after V lost 8 bases and J lost 7 bases.

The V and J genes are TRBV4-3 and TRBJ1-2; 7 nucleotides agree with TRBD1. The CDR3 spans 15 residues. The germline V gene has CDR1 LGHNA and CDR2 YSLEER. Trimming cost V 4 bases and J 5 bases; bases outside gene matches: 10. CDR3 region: CASSLFTGTEYGYTF. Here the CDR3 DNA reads TGCGCCAGCAGCCTCTTTACCGGGACAGAGTATGGCTACACCTTC.

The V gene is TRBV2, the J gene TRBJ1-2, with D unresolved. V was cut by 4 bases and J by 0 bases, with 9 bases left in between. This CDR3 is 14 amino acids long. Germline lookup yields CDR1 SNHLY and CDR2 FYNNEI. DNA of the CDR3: TGTGCCAGCAGTGTTTTAGGGACTAACTATGGCTACACCTTC. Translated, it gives CASSVLGTNYGYTF.

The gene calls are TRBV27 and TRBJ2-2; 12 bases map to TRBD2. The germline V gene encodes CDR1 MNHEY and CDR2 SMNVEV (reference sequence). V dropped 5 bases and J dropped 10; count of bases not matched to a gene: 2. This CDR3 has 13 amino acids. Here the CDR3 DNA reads TGTGCCAGCAGTCTAGCGGGAGGGCCGGAGCTGTTTTTT. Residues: CASSLAGGPELFF.

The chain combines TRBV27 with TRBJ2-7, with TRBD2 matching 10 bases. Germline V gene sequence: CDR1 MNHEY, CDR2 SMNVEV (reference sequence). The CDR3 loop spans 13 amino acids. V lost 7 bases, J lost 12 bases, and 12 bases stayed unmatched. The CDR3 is CASTKTGTSAGYV. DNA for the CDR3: TGTGCCAGCACCAAGACAGGGACTAGCGCAGGGTACGTC.

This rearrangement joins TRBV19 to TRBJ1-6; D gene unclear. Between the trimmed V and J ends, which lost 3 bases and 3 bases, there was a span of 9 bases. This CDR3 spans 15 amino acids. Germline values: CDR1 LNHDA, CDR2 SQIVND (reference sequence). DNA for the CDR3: TGTGCCAGTAGTATGGCACAGTTCTATAATTCACCCCTCCACTTT. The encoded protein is CASSMAQFYNSPLHF.

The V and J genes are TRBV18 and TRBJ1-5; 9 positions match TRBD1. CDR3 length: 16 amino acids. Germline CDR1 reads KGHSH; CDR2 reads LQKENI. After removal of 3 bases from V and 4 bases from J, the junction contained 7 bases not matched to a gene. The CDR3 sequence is CASSPPGTGLNQPQHF. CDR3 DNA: TGTGCCAGCTCACCTCCCGGGACAGGGTTAAATCAGCCCCAGCATTTT.

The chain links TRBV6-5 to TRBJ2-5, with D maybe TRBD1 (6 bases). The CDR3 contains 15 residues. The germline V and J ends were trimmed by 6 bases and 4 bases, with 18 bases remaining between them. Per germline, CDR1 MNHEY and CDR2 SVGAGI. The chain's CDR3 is CASSQTGVGGETQYF. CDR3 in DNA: TGTGCCAGCAGCCAGACAGGTGTTGGTGGAGAGACCCAGTACTTC.

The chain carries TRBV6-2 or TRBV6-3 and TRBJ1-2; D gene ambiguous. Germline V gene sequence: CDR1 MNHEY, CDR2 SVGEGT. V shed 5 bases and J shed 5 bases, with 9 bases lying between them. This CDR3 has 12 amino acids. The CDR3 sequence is CASSISRYGYTF. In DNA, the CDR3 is TGTGCCAGCAGTATTAGTCGATATGGCTACACCTTC.

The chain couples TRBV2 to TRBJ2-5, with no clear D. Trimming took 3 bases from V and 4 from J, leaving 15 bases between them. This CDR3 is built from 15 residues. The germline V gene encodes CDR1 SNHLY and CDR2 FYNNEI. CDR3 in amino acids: CASSESGPLAETQYF. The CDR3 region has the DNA TGTGCCAGCAGTGAGTCCGGGCCACTGGCAGAGACCCAGTACTTC. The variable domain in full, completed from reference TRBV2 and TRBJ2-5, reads EPEVTQTPSHQVTQMGQEVILRCVPISNHLYFYWYRQILGQKVEFLVSFYNNEISEKSEIFDDQFSVERPDGSNFTLKIRSTKLEDSAMYFCASSESGPLAETQYFGPGTRLLVL.

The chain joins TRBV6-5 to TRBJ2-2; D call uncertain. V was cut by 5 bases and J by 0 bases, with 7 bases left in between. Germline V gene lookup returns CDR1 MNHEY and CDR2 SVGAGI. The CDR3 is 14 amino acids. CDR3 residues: CASSQYTNTGELFF. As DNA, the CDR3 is TGTGCCAGCAGTCAGTACACGAACACCGGGGAGCTGTTTTTT.